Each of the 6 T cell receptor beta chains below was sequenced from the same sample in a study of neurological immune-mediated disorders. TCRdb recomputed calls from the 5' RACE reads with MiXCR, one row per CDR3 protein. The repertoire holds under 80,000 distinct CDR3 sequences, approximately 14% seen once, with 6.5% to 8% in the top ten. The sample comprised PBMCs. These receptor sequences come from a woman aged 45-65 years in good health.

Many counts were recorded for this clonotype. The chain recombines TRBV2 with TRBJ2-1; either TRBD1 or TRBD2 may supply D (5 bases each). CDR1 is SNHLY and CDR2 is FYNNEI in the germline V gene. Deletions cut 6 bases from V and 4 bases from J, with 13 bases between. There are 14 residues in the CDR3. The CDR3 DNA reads TGTGCCAGCAGACGGGACGCCCCATACAATGAGCAGTTCTTC. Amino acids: CASRRDAPYNEQFF.

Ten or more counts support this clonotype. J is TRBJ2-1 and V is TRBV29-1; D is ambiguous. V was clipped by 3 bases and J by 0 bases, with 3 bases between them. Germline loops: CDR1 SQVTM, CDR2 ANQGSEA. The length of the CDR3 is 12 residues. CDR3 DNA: TGCAGCGTTGACAGCTCCTACAATGAGCAGTTCTTC. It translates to CSVDSSYNEQFF.

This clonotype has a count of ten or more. Here the CDR3 reads CATGPTDLNYGYTF. The CDR3, as DNA: TGTGCCACAGGCCCAACCGATTTAAACTATGGCTACACCTTC. The gene calls are TRBV7-9 and TRBJ1-2, with D uncertain. The CDR3 is 14 residues long. Germline lookup yields CDR1 SEHNR and CDR2 FQNEAQ (reference sequence). V shed 10 bases and J shed 2 bases, with 17 bases lying between them.

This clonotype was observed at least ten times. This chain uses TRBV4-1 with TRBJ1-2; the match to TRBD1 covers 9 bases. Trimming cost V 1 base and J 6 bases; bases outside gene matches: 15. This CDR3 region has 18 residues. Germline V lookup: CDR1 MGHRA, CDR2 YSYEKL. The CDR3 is CASSQAGTGSLVGHGYTF. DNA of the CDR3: TGCGCCAGCAGCCAAGCCGGGACAGGGTCCCTGGTTGGGCATGGCTACACCTTC.

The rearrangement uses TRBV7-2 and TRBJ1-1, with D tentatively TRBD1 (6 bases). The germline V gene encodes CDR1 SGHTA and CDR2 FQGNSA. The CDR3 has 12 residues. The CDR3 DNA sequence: TGTGCTATCATCTTCGCTACAGGGCTGGCTTTCTTT. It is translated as CAIIFATGLAFF.

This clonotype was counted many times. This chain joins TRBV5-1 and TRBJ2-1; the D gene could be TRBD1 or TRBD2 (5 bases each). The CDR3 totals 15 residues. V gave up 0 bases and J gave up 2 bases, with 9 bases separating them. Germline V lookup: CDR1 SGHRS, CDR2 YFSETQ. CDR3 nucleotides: TGCGCCAGCAGCTTGGGAGGGGCTCCCTACAATGAGCAGTTCTTC. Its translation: CASSLGGAPYNEQFF.